The present T cell receptor (beta chain) was sequenced within a study of cytomegalovirus exposure and HLA in healthy donors. This clone was recorded once. Per germline, CDR1 SGDLS and CDR2 YYNGEE. CDR3 size: 17 residues. Losses at the gene ends were 3 bases for V and 4 bases for J; bases not matched to a gene: 10. Use of 60 Vbeta and 13 Jbeta primers characterized the PCR. The table came from immunoSEQ multiplex PCR; TCRdb's copy has only in-frame clones and leaves some out. The sample has more than 140,000 clones, around 66% seen once; the top ten hold about 3%. Sequenced sample: PBMCs. This chain connects TRBV9 to TRBJ2-2, with 9 nucleotides matching TRBD2. The receptor's source is a woman aged 30 to 39 in good health and CMV-seropositive. CDR3 protein: CASSDLYSGSGTGELFF. The DNA for the CDR3 is TGTGCCAGCAGCGACTTATATAGCGGGAGCGGCACCGGGGAGCTGTTTTTT.